This T cell receptor (beta chain) emerged from a study of T-cell memory formation after mild COVID-19 (dated by TCRdb to about 2021). Regarding the complete study: Most TCR sequence clusters were specific to one of the two donors. In a couple of donors, T-cell clones that expanded and contracted after mild COVID-19 were followed by sequencing TCRalpha and TCRbeta repertoires longitudinally. Two young, previously healthy adult volunteers made up the cohort, one male and one female. The study at large found these results: Contracting CD4+ clones turned up mainly in the CM and EM memory subsets, whereas EMRA was where CD8+ clones were enriched. The study covered only a couple of mild cases, and larger cohorts including severe cases with pre-infection samples were considered necessary. Whether the second-wave clones peaking on day 37 were SARS-CoV-2 specific was not confirmed. Some responding clones were found in pre-infection memory, which suggests that pre-existing cross-reactive memory T cells took part in the SARS-CoV-2 response. Clones contracting from day 15 to 85 had balanced CD4/CD8 phenotypes, while a second wave expanding from day 15 to 37 was biased towards CD4+.

This clonotype has more than one count but fewer than ten. What antigen it recognizes has not been identified. No quality values exist for individual bases; no much larger clone is one base distant. Ficoll-Paque density gradient centrifugation was the method used to isolate PBMCs. TCRdb shows the sequencer as Illumina NovaSeq 6000. cDNA libraries for TCRalpha and TCRbeta were prepared by 5'RACE using constant-segment primers, with sample barcodes and unique molecular identifiers added. Trizol reagent was used to extract RNA from every sample. Libraries were amplified in two PCR steps, with a second sample barcode and Illumina TruSeq adapters added in the second step. The libraries were sequenced on an Illumina NovaSeq using 2 x 150 bp paired-end reads. In the source study's methods: Demultiplexing of reads and collapsing into UMI-guided consensus sequences were performed with migec v1.2.7. Using mixcr v2.1.11, UMI consensuses were aligned to TRA and TRB V and J templates and then assembled into clonotypes. Clonotypes were classified as expanded or contracted when called significant by both edgeR and NoisET, with noise models trained on biological replicates. For edgeR calls, the thresholds were a false discovery rate-adjusted p below 0.01 and a log2 fold-change of 1. As an exploratory analysis of dynamics, PCA with hierarchical clustering was applied to max-normalized trajectories of the 1000 most abundant clonotypes. Each responding clone was given a CD4 or CD8 phenotype based on the CD4+ and CD8+ repertoires, which had been sequenced separately. In-frame beta chains were kept once TCRdb had trimmed the public reads at Q25 with fastp and called clones with MiXCR. For every CDR3 protein sequence, its rows merge into one entry that carries the most common genes and DNA. The V and J calls, along with clone size, are taken from TCRdb and not from the paper's own processing. The sample table contains about 250,000 distinct CDR3 sequences; only one count was recorded for 15% of them. The ten largest clones add up to 2% to 2.5% of the sample.

Reading from cysteine to phenylalanine, the CDR3 counts 15 amino acids. CDR3 DNA only is kept here, 45 bases in frame from base 1. V loses 4 bases, J loses 0 bases, and the germline ends lie 13 bases apart. The germline V gene supplies CDR1 MNHEY and CDR2 SVGEGT. The source is an adult woman who had mild COVID-19 (a few samples of this study predate the infection). The sample titles of this study are shuffled in the database, so cell type and time point are left out; the donor was told from shared clones. In this chain, TRBV6-2 or TRBV6-3 is recombined with TRBJ2-7; a tentative D match to TRBD1 spans 6 bases. The sample comprised PBMCs or a T cell subset sorted from them (not recorded which). This receptor carries the CDR3 CASSSTGRGSYEQYF. The nucleotide sequence is given as TGTGCCAGCAGTTCGACAGGACGTGGCTCCTACGAGCAGTACTTC.